This TCR beta chain was recorded in a study of blood T cell repertoires in COVID-19. In the study overall: T cells, B-cell-depleted T cells, or PBMCs supplied cDNA or gDNA.

Original processing notes: Nucleated cell counts were estimated from reference gene primer amplification. The assay was immunoSEQ multiplex PCR, and TCRdb's table has in-frame clones only and misses some. V, J and clone size reflect that table, while D and trimming were determined from the DNA. The profile shows 250,000 or so clones, roughly 87% of them singletons. Germline V gene data show CDR1 as SGHRS and CDR2 as YFSETQ. This CDR3 spans 13 amino acids. V was clipped by 0 bases and J by 1 base, with 4 bases between them. The V gene is TRBV5-1, the J gene TRBJ1-2; no firm D call. Sequenced material: peripheral blood. The origin of this receptor is a woman aged 25 to 39 with acute or convalescent COVID-19. The CDR3 protein is CASSLASNYGYTF. The CDR3 nucleotides read TGCGCCAGCAGCTTGGCCAGTAACTATGGCTACACCTTC. Drawing the rest from reference TRBV5-1 and TRBJ1-2, the complete variable domain is KAGVTQTPRYLIKTRGQQVTLSCSPISGHRSVSWYQQTPGQGLQFLFEYFSETQRNKGNFPGRFSGRQFSNSRSEMNVSTLELGDSALYLCASSLASNYGYTFGSGTRLTVV.